Following are 32 T cell receptor beta chains from one sample sequenced in a study of T cell repertoires in cytomegalovirus infection. TCRdb reanalysed the reads using MiXCR and keeps one entry per CDR3 protein. The sample lists almost 550,000 distinct CDR3 sequences, 16% occurring once. The sequencing sample was made of CD8+ T cells from PBMCs. These receptors originate from a human donor in good health (CMV status not recorded). Some clones in this sample may be carry-over from other donors' samples.

This clonotype has at least ten counts. The chain is built from TRBV12-3 or TRBV12-4 and TRBJ1-1, with a tentative D call TRBD1 (6 bases). V was shortened by 6 bases and J by 4 bases, with 12 bases between the two germline ends. The CDR3 is made up of 13 amino acids. CDR3 loop: CASSPGAFTEAFF. The CDR3 DNA follows: TGTGCCAGCAGCCCAGGGGCCTTCACTGAAGCTTTCTTT.

This chain uses TRBV5-1 with TRBJ1-1, with 7 bases fitting TRBD1. The CDR3 extends over 16 amino acids. Looked up from germline, CDR1 is SGHRS and CDR2 is YFSETQ. V dropped 0 bases and J dropped 1; count of bases not matched to a gene: 6. The CDR3 is CASSLDSNRGNTEAFF. Here the CDR3 DNA reads TGCGCCAGCAGCTTGGATTCGAACAGGGGGAACACTGAAGCTTTCTTT.

Many counts were recorded for this clonotype. The chain joins TRBV27 to TRBJ2-7, with 8 positions matching TRBD1. V shed 6 bases and J 4 bases; nucleotides not matched to a gene: 5. This CDR3 region has 13 residues. Per germline, CDR1 MNHEY and CDR2 SMNVEV (reference sequence). For the CDR3, the DNA is TGTGCCAGCAGCTCAGGGGGCTCGTACGAGCAGTACTTC. It encodes CASSSGGSYEQYF.

This clonotype was counted many times. V and J are TRBV7-8 and TRBJ1-4, with D possibly being TRBD1 (5 bases). CDR3 length: 15 residues. Germline CDR1 reads SGHVS; CDR2 reads FQNEAQ. V lost 4 bases and J lost 4, with 13 bases in between. CDR3 in DNA: TGTGCCAGCAGCTCTGGGGACGGTTTTAATGAAAAACTGTTTTTT. This codes for CASSSGDGFNEKLFF.

This clonotype has ten or more counts. The genes are TRBV11-2 and TRBJ1-1; TRBD1 aligns across 7 bases. Trimming took 4 bases from V and 1 from J; bases not matched to a gene: 3. In germline, CDR1 is SGHAT, CDR2 FQNNGV. This CDR3 comprises 14 residues. The CDR3 sequence is CASSSDRWNTEAFF. The CDR3 nucleotides read TGTGCCAGCAGCTCGGACAGGTGGAACACTGAAGCTTTCTTT.

The chain joins TRBV6-1 to TRBJ2-7; 7 nucleotides line up with TRBD1. Trimming removed 5 bases from V and 5 bases from J; junction bases left unmatched: 6. Germline assignment: CDR1 MNHNS and CDR2 SASEGT. The CDR3 totals 13 residues. This CDR3 is CASSIRDSNEQYF. In DNA form, the CDR3 reads TGTGCCAGCAGTATCCGGGACAGTAACGAGCAGTACTTC.

The chain recombines TRBV19 with TRBJ2-1; 12 positions agree with TRBD2. CDR1 and CDR2 (germline): LNHDA, SQIVND (reference sequence). V lost 5 bases and J lost 9; bases outside the gene matches: 8. The CDR3 extends over 15 amino acids. CDR3 region: CASSVASGGAREQFF. CDR3 sequence (DNA): TGTGCCAGTAGTGTCGCTAGCGGGGGGGCCCGTGAGCAGTTCTTC.

J is TRBJ2-7 and V is TRBV9, with TRBD1 as a possible D gene (7 bases). Germline V lookup: CDR1 SGDLS, CDR2 YYNGEE. The CDR3 is 16 amino acids. V lost 0 bases and J lost 5, with 18 bases in between. DNA of the CDR3: TGTGCCAGCAGCGTAGAAGGAGGGGGCTTCAATGACGAGCAGTACTTC. Its translation is CASSVEGGGFNDEQYF.

The V and J genes are TRBV6-6 and TRBJ1-6; D remains unclear. Per germline, CDR1 MNHNY and CDR2 SVGAGI (reference sequence). The V end lost 7 bases, the J end lost 10 bases, and 8 bases lay between the germline ends. The CDR3 is 11 residues long. The CDR3 loop is CASTRDSPLHF. The DNA of the CDR3 is TGTGCCAGCACACGTGACTCACCCCTCCACTTT.

This clonotype was detected ten times or more. The genes are TRBV7-6 and TRBJ2-5, with no clear D. CDR3 length equals 14 residues. V lost 1 base, J lost 1 base, and 7 bases lay in between. CDR1 is SGHVS, CDR2 FNYEAQ, per germline. The CDR3 DNA reads as TGTGCCAGCAGCTTAGGAGTTGTCCAAGAGACCCAGTACTTC. Amino acid sequence: CASSLGVVQETQYF. Full variable domain (rest looked up from reference TRBV7-6 and TRBJ2-5): GAGVSQSPRYKVTKRGQDVALRCDPISGHVSLYWYRQALGQGPEFLTYFNYEAQQDKSGLPNDRFSAERPEGSISTLTIQRTEQRDSAMYRCASSLGVVQETQYFGPGTRLLVL.

In the case of this clonotype: The final CDR3 position lacks the conserved phenylalanine or tryptophan, pointing to a likely read error. The chain employs TRBV28 and TRBJ2-7; 7 nucleotides align to TRBD2. V trimming: 2 bases; J trimming: 5 bases; junction bases outside the gene matches: 3. The CDR3 is made up of 13 amino acids. Germline CDR1 is MDHEN and CDR2 is SYDVKM. The CDR3 here is CASSLTSAHEQYL. CDR3 nucleotide sequence: TGTGCCAGCAGTTTAACTAGCGCCCACGAGCAGTACTTA.

The chain joins TRBV4-1 to TRBJ2-1; 7 bases agree with TRBD1. The CDR3 contains 16 residues. CDR1 is MGHRA, CDR2 YSYEKL, per germline. Germline trimming cut 0 bases from V and 7 bases from J; bases unmatched to any gene: 9. The DNA for the CDR3 is TGCGCCAGCAGCCAAGATAAGGCAGGGGGTAGGAATGAGCAGTTCTTC. Its translation is CASSQDKAGGRNEQFF.

The CDR3 sequence: CASSQFRTGEQYF. CDR3 nucleotide sequence: TGTGCCAGCAGCCAATTTAGGACAGGAGAGCAGTACTTC. The V gene is TRBV14, the J gene TRBJ2-7, with TRBD1 matching 7 bases. V dropped 2 bases and J dropped 7; count of bases not matched to a gene: 5. Germline assignment: CDR1 SGHDN and CDR2 FVKESK. CDR3 length: 13 residues.

The V and J genes are TRBV27 and TRBJ2-2; 9 nucleotides line up with TRBD2. The junction had 4 bases not matched to a gene; V was cut back by 2 bases and J by 6 bases. The germline gives CDR1 MNHEY, CDR2 SMNVEV (reference sequence). This CDR3 comprises 15 residues. The CDR3 protein is CASSLNSGRAGELFF. The CDR3 DNA sequence: TGTGCCAGCAGTTTAAATAGCGGGAGAGCCGGGGAGCTGTTTTTT.

In its sample, this clonotype was seen many times. This sequence joins TRBV10-3 and TRBJ2-7; TRBD1 aligns across 9 bases. V was clipped by 6 bases and J by 7 bases; unmatched bases: 7. The CDR3 has 13 residues. Germline values: CDR1 ENHRY, CDR2 SYGVKD. Here the CDR3 DNA reads TGTGCCATCAGCGGGGACAGGGAGGAAGAGCAGTACTTC. Its protein is CAISGDREEEQYF.

At least ten counts were recorded for this clonotype. The chain uses TRBV7-6 and TRBJ2-1; 8 nucleotides line up with TRBD2. V dropped 4 bases and J dropped 5; count of bases not matched to a gene: 13. The CDR3 runs 17 residues. Germline V lookup: CDR1 SGHVS, CDR2 FNYEAQ. The CDR3 reads CASSSTSMREDHNEQFF. The CDR3 DNA is TGTGCCAGCAGCTCAACCTCTATGCGGGAGGACCACAATGAGCAGTTCTTC.

This clonotype was observed at least ten times. V is TRBV7-2 and J is TRBJ2-1; 9 bases agree with TRBD1. With 1 base clipped from V and 8 bases from J, the junction kept 9 bases outside the gene matches. CDR1 and CDR2 (germline): SGHTA, FQGNSA. The CDR3 sequence is 16 residues long. The CDR3 DNA sequence: TGTGCCAGCAGCTTAGGGAGGGACAGGGCAGAGGATGAGCAGTTCTTC. This gives the protein CASSLGRDRAEDEQFF.

This clonotype was seen only a few times. One base away lies a much larger clone, so this may be a sequencing read error. The chain is built from TRBV5-6 and TRBJ1-5; D gene unclear. CDR1 is SGHDT, CDR2 YYEEEE, per germline. The CDR3 is 13 amino acids. Between the trimmed V and J ends, which lost 2 bases and 2 bases, there was a span of 5 bases. This CDR3 reads CASSFQGNQPQHF. The CDR3 region has the DNA TGTGCCAGCAGCTTCCAGGGCAATCAGCCCCAGCATTTT.

This chain uses TRBV7-3 with TRBJ2-1; D not certain. V shed 5 bases and J shed 6 bases, with 14 bases lying between them. Germline V CDR1 and CDR2: SGHTA, FQGTGA. This CDR3 is built from 14 residues. The CDR3 coding sequence is TGTGCCAGCAGCCCTCTGGGTGGGATCAATGAGCAGTTCTTC. Translating it yields CASSPLGGINEQFF.

The chain carries TRBV7-9 and TRBJ2-1, with TRBD2 identical over 8 bases. This CDR3 comprises 16 residues. V trimming: 4 bases; J trimming: 3 bases; junction bases outside the gene matches: 8. CDR1 SEHNR and CDR2 FQNEAQ come from the germline V gene (reference sequence). CDR3 bases: TGTGCCAGCAGCTCTCCGACTAGCGCAAACTACAATGAGCAGTTCTTC. Translation: CASSSPTSANYNEQFF.

There are many counts of this clonotype. J is TRBJ1-1 and V is TRBV19, with no clear D. Trimming shortened V by 5 bases and J by 2 bases, and 15 bases separated the two germline ends. Germline loops: CDR1 LNHDA, CDR2 SQIVND (reference sequence). CDR3 length: 15 amino acids. CDR3 DNA: TGTGCCAGTAGTCCTCGGGCTCGGCCTAACACTGAAGCTTTCTTT. Translated: CASSPRARPNTEAFF.

This clonotype was seen more than once but under ten times. J is TRBJ1-2 and V is TRBV10-3, with no clear D. Per the germline V gene, CDR1 is ENHRY and CDR2 is SYGVKD. CDR3 size: 12 residues. V lost 8 bases and J lost 7, with 14 bases in between. CDR3 nucleotides: TGTGCCATCTTTAAGGAGGGCAGTGGCTACACCTTC. It translates to CAIFKEGSGYTF.

This clonotype was counted many times. V is TRBV29-1 and J is TRBJ2-7; D is unclear. The CDR3 sequence is 12 residues long. Looked up from germline, CDR1 is SQVTM and CDR2 is ANQGSEA. The V and J ends lost 3 bases and 1 base respectively, with 7 bases between them. CDR3 loop: CSVEGRSYEQYF. CDR3 sequence (DNA): TGCAGCGTTGAGGGCAGATCCTACGAGCAGTACTTC.

This clonotype was picked up many times. CDR3 residues: CASSRGLAGNTDTQYF. In DNA form, the CDR3 reads TGTGCCAGCAGCCGGGGACTAGCGGGGAACACAGATACGCAGTATTTT. The chain employs TRBV7-8 and TRBJ2-3, with 13 bases aligning to TRBD2. The V gene's germline CDR1 is SGHVS and CDR2 FQNEAQ. The length of the CDR3 is 16 residues. Germline trimming cut 5 bases from V and 2 bases from J; bases unmatched to any gene: 4.

This clonotype was seen just once. A much bigger clone sits one base away, suggesting this may be a read error. The gene calls are TRBV7-9 and TRBJ2-1; 15 bases fit TRBD2. The germline CDR1 and CDR2 sequences are SEHNR and FQNEAQ (reference sequence). The CDR3 is made up of 16 amino acids. V shed 5 bases, J shed 7 bases, and the junction held 6 bases outside the gene matches. CDR3 sequence: CASSTPGTSGRNEQFF. CDR3 DNA sequence: TGTGCCAGCAGCACCCCCGGGACTAGCGGGAGGAATGAGCAGTTCTTC.

V and J are TRBV14 and TRBJ2-3, with 8 bases matching TRBD1. CDR1 is SGHDN, CDR2 FVKESK, per germline. CDR3 length: 13 residues. The ends lost 10 bases at V and 2 bases at J; junction bases unmatched: 5. As DNA, the CDR3 is TGTGCCAACCCGGGACAGGACACAGATACGCAGTATTTT. It specifies CANPGQDTDTQYF.

A note on this clonotype: This may arise from a read error, as a much more abundant clone is one base away. The rearrangement joins TRBV28 to TRBJ2-7, with D possibly matching TRBD2 (6 bases). Germline CDR1 and CDR2: MDHEN and SYDVKM. The V end lost 6 bases, the J end lost 0 bases, and 15 bases lay between the germline ends. This CDR3 spans 15 amino acids. CDR3 sequence: CASRMTRASSYEQYF. The CDR3 DNA reads TGTGCCAGCAGGATGACTAGGGCCAGCTCCTACGAGCAGTACTTC.

The table lists this clonotype with many counts. This chain uses TRBV7-8 with TRBJ2-1; D not resolved. V was shortened by 2 bases and J by 4 bases, with 12 bases between the two germline ends. The CDR3 runs to 15 residues. Germline CDR1 is SGHVS and CDR2 is FQNEAQ. The CDR3 here is CASSLKASQYNEQFF. CDR3 coding DNA: TGTGCCAGCAGCTTAAAAGCGAGTCAGTACAATGAGCAGTTCTTC.

The sample holds a few counts of this clonotype. This rearrangement joins TRBV28 to TRBJ1-1, with D uncertain. Trimming left V 2 bases short and J 7 bases short, with 17 bases between. The CDR3 is made up of 15 amino acids. Germline lookup yields CDR1 MDHEN and CDR2 SYDVKM. The CDR3 here is CASSLPQRNKVEAFF. The CDR3 coding sequence is TGTGCCAGCAGTTTACCGCAGAGGAACAAGGTTGAAGCTTTCTTT.

This clonotype was counted many times. J is TRBJ1-4 and V is TRBV11-2, with no clear D. Germline-derived CDR1 and CDR2 are SGHAT and FQNNGV. The V end was cut by 5 bases, the J end by 0 bases, with 10 bases between. The CDR3 contains 15 residues. The CDR3 is CASSLWTATNEKLFF. The CDR3 region has the DNA TGTGCCAGCAGCCTCTGGACTGCAACTAATGAAAAACTGTTTTTT. Together with reference TRBV11-2 and TRBJ1-4, the CDR3 gives the full variable domain: EAGVAQSPRYKIIEKRQSVAFWCNPISGHATLYWYQQILGQGPKLLIQFQNNGVVDDSQLPKDRFSAERLKGVDSTLKIQPAKLEDSAVYLCASSLWTATNEKLFFGSGTQLSVL.

Ten or more counts support this clonotype. This chain joins TRBV7-8 and TRBJ2-1, with D unclear. Germline V lookup: CDR1 SGHVS, CDR2 FQNEAQ. The germline V and J ends were trimmed by 2 bases and 8 bases, with 16 bases remaining between them. This CDR3 contains 15 residues. CDR3 bases: TGTGCCAGCAGCTTACAGGTCCTTCCTGCTCATGAGCAGTTCTTC. Residues: CASSLQVLPAHEQFF.

This sequence joins TRBV27 and TRBJ2-1; D is tentatively TRBD1 or TRBD2 (5 bases each). The V end lost 2 bases, the J end lost 4 bases, and 9 bases lay between the germline ends. Germline V CDR1 and CDR2: MNHEY, SMNVEV (reference sequence). The CDR3 runs to 14 residues. CDR3 residues: CASSLGDPYNEQFF. CDR3 nucleotides: TGTGCCAGCAGTTTAGGGGACCCGTACAATGAGCAGTTCTTC.